These T cell receptor beta chains were read from a single sample in a study of regulatory T cells in long-lasting Graves disease. TCRdb called the multiplex PCR reads again in MiXCR, with one record for every CDR3 protein. The table records a few hundred thousand distinct CDR3 sequences, about a sixth of them present only once. These same data were also listed under a study on T cells in Graves' hyperthyroidism and ophthalmopathy.

This specimen consisted of peripheral blood mononuclear cells (PBMCs), obtained at new diagnosis, from a patient treated with antithyroid drugs. These receptors came from a woman aged 18-29 years with Graves disease. Each CDR3 is given with its conserved first and last residue. Each record gives: V gene, CDR3 length, clone size, D gene, J gene, CDR3 DNA, CDR3 protein. A D gene is named only where the DNA matches it firmly. Clone size is not always given. Where it is, it says once, few, many or a class for expanded clones.

TRBV7-3	12	many	-	TRBJ2-7	TGTGCCAGCAGCCCCGGGGGGCCCGAGCAGTACTTC	CASSPGGPEQYF
TRBV7-6	16	many	TRBD2	TRBJ2-3	TGTGCCAGCAGCTTCTTCGAAGCGGGAGTAAGGGATACGCAGTATTTT	CASSFFEAGVRDTQYF
TRBV13	12	many	-	TRBJ2-7	TGTGCCAGCAGCCGCTCGCTTGAAGAGCAGTACTTC	CASSRSLEEQYF
TRBV24-1	19	few	TRBD1	TRBJ1-5	TGTGCCAGCAAAAACAACCGGGACAGGGGGCACCGTAGCAATCAGCCCCAGCATTTT	CASKNNRDRGHRSNQPQHF
TRBV7-9	15	few	-	TRBJ1-4	TGTGCCAGCAGCAAGAGGACTGCAACTAATGAAAAACTGTTTTTT	CASSKRTATNEKLFF
TRBV4-3	13	-	TRBD1	TRBJ1-2	TGCGCCAGCAGCCCCGCAGGGGGATATGGCTACACCTTC	CASSPAGGYGYTF
TRBV15	13	few	TRBD2	TRBJ2-1	TGTGCCGCAGCTAGCGGGTCTTCTTATGAGCAGTTCTTC	CAAASGSSYEQFF
TRBV5-6	16	many	-	TRBJ2-3	TGTGCCAGCAGCTCTCGGACAGCGTATAGCACAGATACGCAGTATTTT	CASSSRTAYSTDTQYF
TRBV7-9	15	many	TRBD1	TRBJ1-1	TGTGCCAGCAGCCCGGACAGGGTGGTTAGAACTGAAGCTTTCTTT	CASSPDRVVRTEAFF
TRBV6-1	23	few	TRBD2	TRBJ2-7	TGTGCCAGCAGTAAGACAGGGGGGCTTCTTGGGACTAGCGGGAGGAAAGAACCCTACGAGCAGTACTTC	CASSKTGGLLGTSGRKEPYEQYF
TRBV7-2	12	many	-	TRBJ2-1	TGTGCCGGCACTGTGACTAGGGATGAGCAGTTCTTC	CAGTVTRDEQFF
TRBV28	14	many	TRBD1	TRBJ2-7	TGTGCCAGCAGCCACCGGACAGGGGTCTACGAGCAGTACTTC	CASSHRTGVYEQYF
TRBV19	20	-	-	TRBJ1-1	TGTGCCAGTAGTATATTTTTTGACAGTGATCCTACACTGTTGGACACTGAAGCTTTCTTT	CASSIFFDSDPTLLDTEAFF
TRBV2	14	many	-	TRBJ2-5	TGTGCCAGCACTCATCCGGGTGGGGCAGAGACCCAGTACTTC	CASTHPGGAETQYF
TRBV20-1	17	many	TRBD2	TRBJ2-1	TGCAGTGCTAGAGAACCTAGCGGGAGGTCCTCCTACAATGAGCAGTTCTTC	CSAREPSGRSSYNEQFF
TRBV7-3	17	-	TRBD2	TRBJ2-1	TGTGCCAGCAGCGTAGACGGGACTAGCGGGAGAATCAATGAGCAGTTCTTC	CASSVDGTSGRINEQFF
TRBV11-2	12	many	-	TRBJ1-1	TGTGCCAGCAGCTTAGTAGTTGCTGAAGCTTTCTTT	CASSLVVAEAFF
TRBV24-1	14	many	-	TRBJ2-1	TGTGCCACCAGTGACCCAGACGGAAACAATGAGCAGTTCTTC	CATSDPDGNNEQFF
TRBV7-3	15	few	-	TRBJ2-2	TGTGCCAGCAGCTCCGGACCCCCCCGGACCGGGGAGCTGTTTTTT	CASSSGPPRTGELFF
TRBV7-2	14	-	TRBD2	TRBJ2-7	TGTGCCAGCAGCCCCCCAGCGGGAGGTTCCGAGCAGTACTTC	CASSPPAGGSEQYF
TRBV4-3	14	many	TRBD1	TRBJ1-2	TGTGCCAGCAGCCCTGGGACAGCTAACTATGGCTACACCTTC	CASSPGTANYGYTF
TRBV6-2/TRBV6-3	17	-	TRBD2	TRBJ2-2	TGTGCCAGCAGTTACTTCAGCGGGAGGGTACTCACCGGGGAGCTGCTTTTT	CASSYFSGRVLTGELLF
TRBV11-3	13	many	-	TRBJ2-5	TGTGCCAGCAGCTCGACAGTCCAAGAGACCCAGTACTTC	CASSSTVQETQYF
TRBV19	10	-	-	TRBJ1-1	TGTGCCAGTAGTATGAGTGAGACTTTCTTT	CASSMSETFF
TRBV11-2	15	many	-	TRBJ2-3	TGTGCCAGCAGGAATGTTCGCGGAAACACAGATACGCAGTATTTT	CASRNVRGNTDTQYF
TRBV12-3/TRBV12-4	17	-	TRBD2	TRBJ2-1	TGTGCCAGCAGCCGAAGACTAGCGGGAGGTGTGGGCAATGAGCAGTTCTTC	CASSRRLAGGVGNEQFF
TRBV28	15	-	-	TRBJ2-2	TGTGCCAGCAGGCCGAGCCCCGGGGGTACCGGGGAGCTGTTTTTT	CASRPSPGGTGELFF
TRBV24-1	19	-	TRBD2	TRBJ2-4	TGTGCCACCAGTTACCCGGGACTAGCGGGAGGGATAGCCAAAAACATTCAGTACTTC	CATSYPGLAGGIAKNIQYF
TRBV30	15	-	TRBD1	TRBJ1-3	TGTGCCTGGACCCGCCGGGACAGCTCTGGAAACACCATATATTTT	CAWTRRDSSGNTIYF
TRBV28	16	many	-	TRBJ2-7	TGTGCCAGCAGTTTCGCGGGACGGTGGAATCGCGACGAGCAGTACTTC	CASSFAGRWNRDEQYF
TRBV28	11	many	-	TRBJ2-7	TGTGCCAGCAGTTTCCTGACCGAGCAGTACTTC	CASSFLTEQYF
TRBV28	14	many	-	TRBJ2-2	TGTGCCAGCAGTTTACACCCGAACACCGGGGAGCTGTTTTTT	CASSLHPNTGELFF
TRBV9	13	-	-	TRBJ1-5	TGTGCCAGCAGCGTCGGGAGCAATCAGCCCCAGCATTTT	CASSVGSNQPQHF
TRBV6-5	16	-	TRBD2	TRBJ2-3	TGTGCCAGCAGTTACGAAGCGGGAGGGCCAATAGATACGCAGTATTTT	CASSYEAGGPIDTQYF
TRBV5-1	14	many	-	TRBJ2-3	TGCGCCAGCAGCTTGGTCCAGCATACAGATACGCAGTATTTT	CASSLVQHTDTQYF
TRBV28	16	-	TRBD2	TRBJ2-5	TGTGCCAGCAGTTTAAAGGGGACTAGCGGGAAAGAGACCCAGTACTTC	CASSLKGTSGKETQYF
TRBV9	15	-	TRBD2	TRBJ2-4	TGTGCCAGCAGCGTAGGGAGCGGGACCAAAAACATTCAGTACTTC	CASSVGSGTKNIQYF